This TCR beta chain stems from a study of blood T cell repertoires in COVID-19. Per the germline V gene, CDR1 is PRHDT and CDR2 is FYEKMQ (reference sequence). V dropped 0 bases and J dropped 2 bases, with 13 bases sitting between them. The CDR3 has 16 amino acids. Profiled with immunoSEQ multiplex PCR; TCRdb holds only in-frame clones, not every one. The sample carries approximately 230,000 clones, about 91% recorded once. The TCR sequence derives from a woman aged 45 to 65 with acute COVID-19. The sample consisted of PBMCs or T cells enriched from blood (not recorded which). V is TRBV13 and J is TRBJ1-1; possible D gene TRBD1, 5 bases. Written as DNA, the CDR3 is TGTGCCAGCAGCTTAGGTATGGGGCAGGGAAACACTGAAGCTTTCTTT. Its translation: CASSLGMGQGNTEAFF. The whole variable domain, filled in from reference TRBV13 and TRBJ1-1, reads AAGVIQSPRHLIKEKRETATLKCYPIPRHDTVYWYQQGPGQDPQFLISFYEKMQSDKGSIPDRFSAQQFSDYHSELNMSSLELGDSALYFCASSLGMGQGNTEAFFGQGTRLTVV.